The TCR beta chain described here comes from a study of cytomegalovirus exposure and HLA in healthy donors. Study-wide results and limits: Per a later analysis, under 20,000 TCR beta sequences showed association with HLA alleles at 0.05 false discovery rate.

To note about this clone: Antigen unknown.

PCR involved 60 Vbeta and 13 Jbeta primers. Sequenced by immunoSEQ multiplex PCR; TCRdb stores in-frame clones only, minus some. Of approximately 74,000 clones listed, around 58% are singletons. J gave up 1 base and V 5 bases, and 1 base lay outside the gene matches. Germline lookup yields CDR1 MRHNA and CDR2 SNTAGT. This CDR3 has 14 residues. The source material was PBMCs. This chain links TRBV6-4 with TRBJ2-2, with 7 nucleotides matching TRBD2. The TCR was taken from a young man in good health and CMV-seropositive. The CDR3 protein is CASSLAVNTGELFF. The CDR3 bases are TGTGCCAGCAGTCTAGCGGTGAACACCGGGGAGCTGTTTTTT.